This TCR beta chain stems from a study of Graves' ophthalmopathy and Graves' hyperthyroidism. Amplification of the TCR beta CDR3 regions used RNA transcripts (as template). RT-PCR was first run with HTBI primers, then multiplex PCR in a second round. TCRdb called the multiplex PCR reads again in MiXCR, with one record for every CDR3 protein. The sample yields about 410,000 distinct CDR3 sequences, approximately 20% seen once. In its sample, this clonotype was seen many times. Sequencing input: peripheral blood. The TCR was taken from a woman aged 18-29 years with Graves' ophthalmopathy.

CDR3 DNA sequence: TGTGCCAGCTTAGATGGGGCGAACACCGGGGAGCTGTTTTTT. Its translation: CASLDGANTGELFF. The genes are TRBV6-5 and TRBJ2-2; no reliable D call. The CDR3 is 14 amino acids. V was trimmed by 8 bases and J by 0 bases, leaving 10 bases between them. Looked up from germline, CDR1 is MNHEY and CDR2 is SVGAGI.